The present TCR beta chain was sequenced within a study of Ad26.COV2.S vaccination and SARS-CoV-2 variants. Study-level findings and limits: The TCR breadth and depth analyses may have understated or missed part of the total T cell responses.

V dropped 4 bases and J dropped 6 bases, with 18 bases sitting between them. This CDR3 region has 15 residues. The germline gives CDR1 LNHDA, CDR2 SQIVND (reference sequence). The data were produced by immunoSEQ multiplex PCR, yet TCRdb's version contains in-frame clones alone and is incomplete. Of 380,000 or so clones listed, around four fifths are singletons. About this clone itself: Its antigen is not known.

Treatment of the sample: around 19 received Ad26.COV2.S at low or high dose, single or two shots; 5 received placebo; per-sample allocation not given. Samples were taken on day 63 after the first vaccine or placebo injection. The genes are TRBV19 and TRBJ1-2; TRBD1 might be the D (6 bases). The material was peripheral blood, obtained in a trial of Ad26.COV2.S vaccine versus placebo. The receptor comes from a person aged 18-65 years who received the Ad26.COV2.S COVID-19 vaccine or a placebo. CDR3 in DNA: TGTGCCAGTAGTACCTGGACAGTACACGATAATGGCTACACCTTC. Translated: CASSTWTVHDNGYTF.